This is a list of T cell receptor beta chains from one sample in a study of T cell repertoires in cytomegalovirus infection. TCRdb re-called the reads through MiXCR, storing one row per CDR3 protein. The sample has about 210,000 distinct CDR3 sequences, about 5.9% seen once; the top ten hold around 6%. Sequenced material: PBMCs. All receptors come from a human donor in good health (CMV status not recorded). Some clones in this sample may be carry-over from other donors' samples. CDR3s leave out the opening cysteine and the closing phenylalanine or tryptophan. A D gene is named only where the DNA matches it firmly.

v_gene	j_gene	d_gene	CDR3aa
TRBV25-1	TRBJ2-1	TRBD2	ASSRRLAGSTYNEQF
TRBV5-1	TRBJ2-5	TRBD2	ASSLAIVLAGVQETQY
TRBV6-2/TRBV6-3	TRBJ2-3	TRBD2	ASSYSAGAITDTQY
TRBV29-1	TRBJ1-2	.	SADSSYGYT
TRBV18	TRBJ1-1	.	ASSFSGPPNTEAF
TRBV7-2	TRBJ1-1	.	ASSLGPLQVNTEAF
TRBV6-4	TRBJ1-6	.	ASSDRGESPLH
TRBV28	TRBJ1-5	.	ASRTLAGYPHQPQH
TRBV28	TRBJ2-7	TRBD1	ASSLGQVYEQY
TRBV7-2	TRBJ1-1	.	ASSPPWIGATEAF
TRBV4-3	TRBJ2-7	.	ASSERRYSAGRYEQY
TRBV7-9	TRBJ1-5	TRBD1	ASSPLTGEGQPQH
TRBV12-3/TRBV12-4	TRBJ2-7	.	ASSLAAGEQY
TRBV3-1	TRBJ2-7	.	ASCRDGSYEQY
TRBV6-2/TRBV6-3	TRBJ1-5	.	ASIDHWGQRQNQPQH
TRBV11-2	TRBJ1-4	TRBD1	ASSSTGRMTEKLF
TRBV3-1	TRBJ2-1	.	ASSQRTPAYNEQF
TRBV20-1	TRBJ2-3	TRBD2	SARDMVAGSSTDTQY
TRBV20-1	TRBJ1-2	TRBD1	SAIRPGQGNYGYT
TRBV24-1	TRBJ1-1	TRBD1	ATMKGQGSTEAF
TRBV20-1	TRBJ1-1	.	SARVLGPNTEAF
TRBV29-1	TRBJ2-2	.	SVVRAANTGELF
TRBV5-6	TRBJ1-6	.	ASSFGSAAPLH
TRBV7-2	TRBJ1-1	TRBD1	ASSLPDRGAAEAF
TRBV12-3/TRBV12-4	TRBJ1-5	.	ASRFDAAGNQPQH
TRBV20-1	TRBJ1-1	.	SARDRGRSSRAF
TRBV18	TRBJ1-4	TRBD1	ASSPPTQGAGEKLF
TRBV7-2	TRBJ2-1	.	ASSTQRGYNEQF
TRBV20-1	TRBJ1-5	TRBD1	SAPSTGGRNQPQH
TRBV20-1	TRBJ2-3	TRBD2	SARVRGLAGGDTQY
TRBV28	TRBJ2-7	.	ASRTGLTYEQY
TRBV28	TRBJ2-4	TRBD1	ASSLWGQGLQNIQY
TRBV19	TRBJ1-5	.	ASSWAKDSNQPQH